The T cell receptor beta chain described here comes from a study of blood T cell repertoires in COVID-19. The overall study: There were acute and convalescent COVID-19 samples, and they came from the United States, Italy and Spain. PBMCs, B-cell-depleted T cells, or T cells provided the cDNA or gDNA that made up the material.

Original analysis: Amplification of reference gene primers provided the estimated nucleated cell counts. Profiling relied on immunoSEQ multiplex PCR, and the TCRdb table lists in-frame clones only, not all of them. V and J calls and clone size come straight from that table; D and trimming were deduced from the DNA. The sample lists over 200,000 clones, approximately 90% occurring once. Recruitment covered about 25 US areas and drew participants whose ages spanned roughly 18 to 90 years. The CDR3 consists of 14 residues. V was cut by 1 base and J by 2 bases, with 8 bases left in between. Per germline, CDR1 LGHDT and CDR2 YNNKEL (reference sequence).

The chain employs TRBV3-1 (or the pseudogene TRBV3-2) and TRBJ2-5; perhaps TRBD2 as D (6 bases). Sequencing was performed on PBMCs or T cells enriched from blood (not recorded which). The receptor was derived from a woman aged 40 to 55 with acute COVID-19. Written as DNA, the CDR3 is TGTGCCAGCAGCCAAGGGGCGGGGCAAGAGACCCAGTACTTC. This gives the protein CASSQGAGQETQYF.